Listed here are 8 T cell receptor beta chains from one sample, sequenced in a study of control samples from healthy donors and cancer patients. Assay used: immunoSEQ multiplex PCR; TCRdb lists only in-frame clones, some missing. The repertoire holds 350,000 to 450,000 clones, 80% to 95% seen once, with around 6.4% in the top ten. Sequenced input: PBMCs. Receptors originate from a middle-aged man with head and neck cancer.

The V and J genes are TRBV15 and TRBJ2-1; a possible D gene is TRBD2 (6 bases). The length of the CDR3 is 13 residues. The germline V gene encodes CDR1 LNHNV and CDR2 YYDKDF (reference sequence). The ends were cut back, 0 bases at V and 9 bases at J, with 9 bases in the middle. CDR3 region: CATSRDREAEQFF. The CDR3 DNA reads TGTGCCACCAGCAGAGACAGGGAGGCTGAGCAGTTCTTC.

In DNA form, the CDR3 reads TGTGCCAGTAGTATTGACGGGGATTACGAGCAGTACTTC. It yields the protein CASSIDGDYEQYF. The chain joins TRBV19 to TRBJ2-7, with D tentatively TRBD2 (5 bases). The CDR3 length is 13 residues. The germline V gene encodes CDR1 LNHDA and CDR2 SQIVND (reference sequence). Trimming cost V 3 bases and J 4 bases, with 10 bases left between them.

The rearrangement uses TRBV19 and TRBJ2-3, with a possible D match to TRBD1 (5 bases). Trimming left V 7 bases short and J 2 bases short, with 19 bases between. The CDR3 is 16 amino acids. Germline lookup yields CDR1 LNHDA and CDR2 SQIVND (reference sequence). The CDR3 coding sequence is TGTGCCAGTAAAGGGCGCCCTGGGGCACACACAGATACGCAGTATTTT. It encodes CASKGRPGAHTDTQYF.

The rearrangement uses TRBV19 and TRBJ2-1; D gene uncertain. The CDR3 consists of 13 residues. The V and J ends lost 3 bases and 9 bases respectively, with 12 bases between them. Germline V gene sequence: CDR1 LNHDA, CDR2 SQIVND (reference sequence). CDR3 sequence: CASSIPLVGEQFF. The CDR3 DNA is TGTGCCAGTAGTATCCCCCTAGTGGGTGAGCAGTTCTTC.

About this clone itself: The junction does not match germline at one end; this may be a read error. The CDR3 reads CAISEPPDRVPGF. The CDR3 nucleotides are TGTGCCATCAGTGAGCCCCCGGACAGGGTCCCTGGATTC. The chain joins TRBV10-3 to TRBJ1-2; 8 bases are a match to TRBD1. CDR1 and CDR2 from the germline V gene are ENHRY and SYGVKD. This CDR3 is 13 amino acids long.

This chain joins TRBV6-5 and TRBJ2-5; no firm D call. Looked up from germline, CDR1 is MNHEY and CDR2 is SVGAGI. The CDR3 runs to 11 residues. Trimming took 5 bases from V and 5 from J, leaving 6 bases between them. The CDR3: CASSQLETQYF. In nucleotides, the CDR3 is TGTGCCAGCAGTCAACTGGAGACCCAGTACTTC.

This clone has just one count. V gene TRBV5-5 combines with J gene TRBJ1-1, with D hard to call. The V gene's germline CDR1 is SGHKS and CDR2 YYEKEE (reference sequence). This CDR3 contains 14 residues. The V and J ends lost 4 bases and 1 base respectively, with 11 bases between them. Here the CDR3 DNA reads TGTGCCAGCAGCACCCGGGAGAAGAACACTGAAGCTTTCTTT. Its protein is CASSTREKNTEAFF.

The chain couples TRBV19 to TRBJ1-2; the match to TRBD1 covers 7 bases. With 5 bases clipped from V and 5 bases from J, the junction kept 8 bases outside the gene matches. The CDR3 loop spans 14 amino acids. The germline V gene has CDR1 LNHDA and CDR2 SQIVND (reference sequence). The CDR3 region has the DNA TGTGCCAGTAGTTCGACGACAGGGATTTATGGCTACACCTTC. It is translated as CASSSTTGIYGYTF. Supplemented by reference TRBV19 and TRBJ1-2, the full variable domain reads DGGITQSPKYLFRKEGQNVTLSCEQNLNHDAMYWYRQDPGQGLRLIYYSQIVNDFQKGDIAEGYSVSREKKESFPLTVTSAQKNPTAFYLCASSSTTGIYGYTFGSGTRLTVV.